This T cell receptor (beta chain) derives from a study of PD-L1 blockade in urothelial cancer. The CDR3 spans 14 residues. Trimming took 3 bases from V and 9 from J; bases not matched to a gene: 8. Germline V gives CDR1 GTSNPN, CDR2 SVGIG (reference sequence). Clones were read by immunoSEQ multiplex PCR, and TCRdb kept only the in-frame ones, dropping some. The repertoire holds about 51,000 clones, with 75% to 90% as singletons. The sample consisted of PBMCs, taken around atezolizumab (anti-PD-L1) treatment. The V and J genes are TRBV30 and TRBJ1-6; 7 bases fit TRBD1. The source is a man in his 60s with urothelial cancer. The CDR3 region has the DNA TGTGCCTGGAGCCACAGACAGGGTGGTTCACCCCTCCACTTT. Amino acid sequence: CAWSHRQGGSPLHF.